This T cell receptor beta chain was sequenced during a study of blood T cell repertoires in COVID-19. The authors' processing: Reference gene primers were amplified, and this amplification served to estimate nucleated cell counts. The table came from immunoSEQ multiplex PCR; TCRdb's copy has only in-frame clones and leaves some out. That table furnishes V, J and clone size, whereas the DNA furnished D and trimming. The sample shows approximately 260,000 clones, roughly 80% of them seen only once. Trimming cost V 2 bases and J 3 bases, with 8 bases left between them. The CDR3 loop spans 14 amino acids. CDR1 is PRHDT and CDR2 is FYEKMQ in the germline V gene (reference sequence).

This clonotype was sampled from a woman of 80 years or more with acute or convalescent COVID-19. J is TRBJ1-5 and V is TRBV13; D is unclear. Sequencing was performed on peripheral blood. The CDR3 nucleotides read TGTGCCAGCAGCTTATCGTACTTCAATCAGCCCCAGCATTTT. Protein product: CASSLSYFNQPQHF. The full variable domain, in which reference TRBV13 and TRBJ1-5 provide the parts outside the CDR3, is AAGVIQSPRHLIKEKRETATLKCYPIPRHDTVYWYQQGPGQDPQFLISFYEKMQSDKGSIPDRFSAQQFSDYHSELNMSSLELGDSALYFCASSLSYFNQPQHFGDGTRLSIL.